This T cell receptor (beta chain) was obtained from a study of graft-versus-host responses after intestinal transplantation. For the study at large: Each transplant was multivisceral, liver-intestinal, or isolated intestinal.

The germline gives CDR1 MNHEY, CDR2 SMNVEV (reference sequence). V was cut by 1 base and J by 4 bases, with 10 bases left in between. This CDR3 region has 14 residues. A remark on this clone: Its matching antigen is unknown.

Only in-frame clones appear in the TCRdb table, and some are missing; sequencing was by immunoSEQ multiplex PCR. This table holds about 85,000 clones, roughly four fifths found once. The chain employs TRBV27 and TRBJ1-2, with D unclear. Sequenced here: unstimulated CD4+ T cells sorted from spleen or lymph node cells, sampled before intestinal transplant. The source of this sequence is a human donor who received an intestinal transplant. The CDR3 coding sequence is TGTGCCAGCAGTTTATACGCGGACTCCTATGGCTACACCTTC. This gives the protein CASSLYADSYGYTF.